These 10 T cell receptor beta chains came from one sample sequenced in a study of blood T cell repertoires in COVID-19 (dated by TCRdb to 2019 to 2021). Library construction relied on the immunoSEQ multiplex PCR assay. In TCRdb, the immuneACCESS table is reduced to in-frame sequences with V and J assigned. These tables do not hold every clone; where another copy was compared, an unresolved V gene accounts for under half, and the others remain unexplained. This sample holds about 200,000 clones; about 80% were observed only once. The top ten clones comprise 7% to 9% of the sample. Material: PBMCs or T cells enriched from blood (not recorded which). These receptors all stem from a man aged 35 to 55 who had recovered from COVID-19.

This clone was seen a handful of times. The chain employs TRBV11-2 and TRBJ1-5, with TRBD1 matching 8 bases. Germline lookup yields CDR1 SGHAT and CDR2 FQNNGV. The CDR3 sequence is 16 residues long. The J segment lost 1 base and the V segment lost 4 bases, leaving 6 bases of the junction unmatched. The DNA of the CDR3 is TGTGCCAGCAGCTCGGATCAGGGGGCCAGCAATCAGCCCCAGCATTTT. Amino acids: CASSSDQGASNQPQHF.

This clone was found a few times. The V call is TRBV19, the J call TRBJ2-3, with D tentatively TRBD2 (6 bases). Looked up from germline, CDR1 is LNHDA and CDR2 is SQIVND (reference sequence). The CDR3 is made up of 14 amino acids. Trimming cost V 3 bases and J 5 bases, with 12 bases left between them. The CDR3 loop is CASSMRRGEDTQYF. CDR3 DNA sequence: TGTGCCAGTAGTATGCGGCGGGGAGAAGATACGCAGTATTTT.

Remarks on this clone: This sample includes further DNA sequences coding for the same CDR3. V and J are TRBV9 and TRBJ1-1, with 8 bases fitting TRBD1. The CDR3 contains 15 residues. Germline V gene sequence: CDR1 SGDLS, CDR2 YYNGEE. The V gene end was trimmed by 2 bases and the J gene end by 0 bases; junction bases not matched to a gene: 3. The CDR3 DNA follows: TGTGCCAGCAGCGTCGGGGACAGGATGAACACTGAAGCTTTCTTT. As protein: CASSVGDRMNTEAFF.

This chain connects TRBV11-2 to TRBJ2-7; 7 positions match TRBD1. Losses at the gene ends were 0 bases for V and 3 bases for J; bases not matched to a gene: 5. This CDR3 is built from 15 residues. Germline values: CDR1 SGHAT, CDR2 FQNNGV. CDR3 loop: CASSLEQGEFYEQYF. CDR3 nucleotide sequence: TGTGCCAGCAGCTTAGAGCAGGGGGAGTTCTACGAGCAGTACTTC.

The V gene is TRBV4-1, the J gene TRBJ2-7; 10 bases agree with TRBD1. Germline trimming cut 5 bases from V and 3 bases from J; bases unmatched to any gene: 4. CDR1 is MGHRA, CDR2 YSYEKL, per germline. The length of the CDR3 is 14 residues. This CDR3 reads CASSYRTGGYEQYF. CDR3 DNA sequence: TGCGCCAGCAGCTACAGGACAGGGGGCTACGAGCAGTACTTC.

The V call is TRBV3-1 (or the pseudogene TRBV3-2), the J call TRBJ2-7, with D tentatively TRBD1 (5 bases). The CDR3 is 14 amino acids. Germline CDR1 reads LGHDT; CDR2 reads YNNKEL (reference sequence). Between the trimmed V and J ends, which lost 4 bases and 2 bases, there was a span of 12 bases. DNA of the CDR3: TGTGCCAGCAGCCCAACCATGACAGCCTACGAGCAGTACTTC. Its protein product is CASSPTMTAYEQYF.

The chain is built from TRBV4-2 and TRBJ1-3; D might be TRBD1 (5 bases). Trimming pared 0 bases from V and 3 bases from J, leaving 15 bases between. Germline V lookup: CDR1 LGHNA, CDR2 YNFKEQ. The CDR3 is made up of 17 amino acids. Here the CDR3 reads CASSQDPGRGGGNTIYF. The DNA for the CDR3 is TGTGCCAGCAGCCAAGATCCCGGGAGGGGCGGTGGAAACACCATATATTTT.

The chain employs TRBV3-1 (or the pseudogene TRBV3-2) and TRBJ1-3; D remains ambiguous. V lost 6 bases, J lost 0 bases, and 12 bases lay in between. CDR1 and CDR2 (germline): LGHDT, YNNKEL (reference sequence). The CDR3 is 15 amino acids. CDR3 amino acids: CASSPDSSSGNTIYF. Written as DNA, the CDR3 is TGTGCCAGCAGTCCGGACTCCAGCTCTGGAAACACCATATATTTT.

V usage is TRBV5-1 and J usage is TRBJ2-6; the match to TRBD2 covers 10 bases. The CDR3 loop spans 16 amino acids. The germline V gene has CDR1 SGHRS and CDR2 YFSETQ. V was pared by 5 bases and J by 4 bases, with 6 bases of the junction left unmatched. The CDR3 spells CASRLAGMPGANVLTF. CDR3 bases: TGCGCCAGCAGACTAGCGGGGATGCCCGGGGCCAACGTCCTGACTTTC.

This chain joins TRBV3-1 (or the pseudogene TRBV3-2) and TRBJ1-4; 7 nucleotides align to TRBD1. Germline V gene lookup returns CDR1 LGHDT and CDR2 YNNKEL (reference sequence). CDR3 length: 15 amino acids. Trimming cost V 6 bases and J 3 bases; bases outside gene matches: 7. The CDR3 protein is CASRRTGQPNEKLFF. The DNA of the CDR3 is TGTGCCAGCAGGCGCACGGGACAGCCTAATGAAAAACTGTTTTTT.